A few counts support the clone carrying this T cell receptor (beta chain). Its antigen is unidentified. V was pared by 8 bases and J by 4 bases, with 17 bases between. Germline V gene data show CDR1 as MNHGY and CDR2 as SAAAGT. The CDR3 extends over 14 amino acids. The entry originates in a study of T cells in localized non-small cell lung cancer. Findings and limits, study-wide: Greater blood T cell density accompanied longer overall survival. Uninvolved adjacent lung, not tumor, had the highest T cell clonality. Paired adjacent lung recovered a median around 60 of the top 100 tumor clones.

Sequenced by immunoSEQ multiplex PCR; TCRdb stores in-frame clones only, minus some. Of about 1,400 clones in the sample, roughly a quarter were seen once. Sequences were derived from normal lung tissue next to the tumor, sampled before any cancer treatment. The sequence came from a man aged 35 to 69 with stage II squamous cell lung carcinoma. This chain connects TRBV6-8 to TRBJ1-2, with D possibly matching TRBD1 (5 bases). CDR3 region: CASGWDSAPYGYTF. The CDR3 nucleotides are TGTGCCAGCGGGTGGGACTCAGCTCCCTATGGCTACACCTTC.